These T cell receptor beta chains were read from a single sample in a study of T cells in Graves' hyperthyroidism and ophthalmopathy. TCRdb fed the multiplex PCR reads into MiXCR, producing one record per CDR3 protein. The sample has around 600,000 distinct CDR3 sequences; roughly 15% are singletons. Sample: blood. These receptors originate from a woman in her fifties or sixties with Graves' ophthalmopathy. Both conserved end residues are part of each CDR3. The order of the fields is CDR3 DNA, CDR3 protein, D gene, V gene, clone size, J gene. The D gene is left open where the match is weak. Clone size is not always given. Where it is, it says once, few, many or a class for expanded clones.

DNA: TGTGCCAGCAGTTCTGGACAGGGGGCCTTTCAGCCCCAGCATTTT; CDR3: CASSSGQGAFQPQHF; D: TRBD1; V: TRBV3-1; size: many; J: TRBJ1-5
DNA: TGCGCCAGCAGCTCGGGATCACTCTCTGGGGCCAACGTCCTGACTTTC; CDR3: CASSSGSLSGANVLTF; D: .; V: TRBV5-1; size: many; J: TRBJ2-6
DNA: TGTGCCAGCAGTCAGTGGGGAAACACCGGGGAGCTGTTTTTT; CDR3: CASSQWGNTGELFF; D: .; V: TRBV2; size: few; J: TRBJ2-2
DNA: TGTGCCAGCAGCTTAGTAGGGGGTAGTAACATTCAGTACTTC; CDR3: CASSLVGGSNIQYF; D: .; V: TRBV7-8; size: .; J: TRBJ2-4
DNA: TGTGCCAGCAGTGTGATGGGGCCAAATGAGCAGTTCTTC; CDR3: CASSVMGPNEQFF; D: .; V: TRBV2; size: .; J: TRBJ2-1
DNA: TGTGCCAGCAGCTACGGACAGGTACTCCCCTACGAGCAGTACTTC; CDR3: CASSYGQVLPYEQYF; D: TRBD1; V: TRBV7-2; size: many; J: TRBJ2-7
DNA: TGTGCCAGCTCACCCACACAGGACTCTGGCTATGGCTACACCTTC; CDR3: CASSPTQDSGYGYTF; D: .; V: TRBV18; size: .; J: TRBJ1-2
DNA: TGTGCCAGCAGCCCAATACCCGGTGAGCAGTTCTTC; CDR3: CASSPIPGEQFF; D: .; V: TRBV4-2; size: .; J: TRBJ2-1
DNA: TGTGCCAGCAGCCCATTGACAGGGTTCTCAATTATGAACACTGAAGCTTTCTTT; CDR3: CASSPLTGFSIMNTEAFF; D: TRBD1; V: TRBV7-9; size: .; J: TRBJ1-1
DNA: TGTGCCAGCAGTGAACGGACCTCCTATGGCTACACCTTC; CDR3: CASSERTSYGYTF; D: .; V: TRBV6-1; size: many; J: TRBJ1-2
DNA: TGTGCCAGCAGCGCCCGGGAGCCAGGCGACTCTTCTAACTATGGCTACACCTTC; CDR3: CASSAREPGDSSNYGYTF; D: .; V: TRBV9; size: .; J: TRBJ1-2
DNA: TGCAGTGCTAGACAGGGGGGAGGCACTGAAGCTTTCTTT; CDR3: CSARQGGGTEAFF; D: TRBD1; V: TRBV20-1; size: few; J: TRBJ1-1
DNA: TGCGCCAGCAGCCAAGCAAAGTCTGGAGGCTACGAGCAGTACTTC; CDR3: CASSQAKSGGYEQYF; D: .; V: TRBV4-3; size: few; J: TRBJ2-7
DNA: TGTGCCAGCTTTGGAGGACAGGAGGGGTCTGGGGCCAACGTCCTGACTTTC; CDR3: CASFGGQEGSGANVLTF; D: .; V: TRBV6-1; size: .; J: TRBJ2-6
DNA: TGTGCCAGCAGCTTAGAGGAGTCAACGACAACTAACTATGGCTACACCTTC; CDR3: CASSLEESTTTNYGYTF; D: .; V: TRBV7-8; size: many; J: TRBJ1-2
DNA: TGCGCCAGCAGCTTGCTCCCAACGACACTAGCGGGCTACGAGCAGTACTTC; CDR3: CASSLLPTTLAGYEQYF; D: TRBD2; V: TRBV5-1; size: .; J: TRBJ2-7
DNA: TGTGCCAGCAGTTTAGGAGCGACTAGCACAGATACGCAGTATTTT; CDR3: CASSLGATSTDTQYF; D: .; V: TRBV28; size: many; J: TRBJ2-3
DNA: TGTGCCAGCAGCCCCCGGGGTGCAATTGAGCAGTTCTTC; CDR3: CASSPRGAIEQFF; D: .; V: TRBV11-3; size: many; J: TRBJ2-1
DNA: TGTGCCAGCAGCGTAGTGAGCGGTGGCACAGATACGCAGTATTTT; CDR3: CASSVVSGGTDTQYF; D: .; V: TRBV9; size: few; J: TRBJ2-3
DNA: TGCGCCAGCAGCTTGGGGAAGCGGGACGGGGAGCTGTTTTTT; CDR3: CASSLGKRDGELFF; D: TRBD2; V: TRBV5-1; size: many; J: TRBJ2-2
DNA: TGTGCCAGCAGCTTATTATCGGTAGGCTACACCTTC; CDR3: CASSLLSVGYTF; D: .; V: TRBV5-5; size: .; J: TRBJ1-2
DNA: TGTGCCAGCAGCCGTGACACTTCCTCTGAAGCTTTCTTT; CDR3: CASSRDTSSEAFF; D: .; V: TRBV27; size: few; J: TRBJ1-1
DNA: TGTGCCAGCAGTCCACCGGGACTAGTCTACGAGCAGTACTTC; CDR3: CASSPPGLVYEQYF; D: TRBD2; V: TRBV12-3/TRBV12-4; size: many; J: TRBJ2-7
DNA: TGTGCCAGCAGTTTACTGAAGGGTACGGTCGAGCAGTACTTC; CDR3: CASSLLKGTVEQYF; D: .; V: TRBV27; size: many; J: TRBJ2-7
DNA: TGCGCCAGCAGCCAAAACCCACAGGGGAACACTGAAGCTTTCTTT; CDR3: CASSQNPQGNTEAFF; D: .; V: TRBV4-3; size: .; J: TRBJ1-1
DNA: TGCAGTGCTACCATCAGCGGGATGGGTGAGCAGTTCTTC; CDR3: CSATISGMGEQFF; D: TRBD2; V: TRBV20-1; size: .; J: TRBJ2-1
DNA: TGCGCCAGCACAGGCAGGGGGCAGGGATCGACTGAAGCTTTCTTT; CDR3: CASTGRGQGSTEAFF; D: TRBD1; V: TRBV4-1; size: .; J: TRBJ1-1
DNA: TGTGCCACCAGCACCCGACGGACAGGGGGTTTCAATCAGCCCCAGCATTTT; CDR3: CATSTRRTGGFNQPQHF; D: TRBD1; V: TRBV15; size: many; J: TRBJ1-5
DNA: TGCAGTGCTATGAGACTAGCAGCCTCCTACAATGAGCAGTTCTTC; CDR3: CSAMRLAASYNEQFF; D: TRBD2; V: TRBV20-1; size: few; J: TRBJ2-1
DNA: TGTGCCACCAGCGTCACCGGGACAGGGAACACCGGGGAGCTGTTTTTT; CDR3: CATSVTGTGNTGELFF; D: TRBD1; V: TRBV24-1; size: many; J: TRBJ2-2
DNA: TGTGCCAGCGGAACCGGGACTAGGGAGTTCTTC; CDR3: CASGTGTREFF; D: TRBD2; V: TRBV6-2/TRBV6-3; size: .; J: TRBJ2-1
DNA: TGTGCCACCAGCAGAGATGTGGGGCCCTACGAGCAGTACTTC; CDR3: CATSRDVGPYEQYF; D: .; V: TRBV15; size: many; J: TRBJ2-7
DNA: TGTGCCAGCAGCTTAAGGGGAGGGGGGGACTCCTACGAGCAGTACTTC; CDR3: CASSLRGGGDSYEQYF; D: .; V: TRBV7-2; size: many; J: TRBJ2-7
DNA: TGTGCCAGCAATTCAGTAGACCCCGCGAACACTGAAGCTTTCTTT; CDR3: CASNSVDPANTEAFF; D: .; V: TRBV27; size: many; J: TRBJ1-1
DNA: TGCGCCAGCAGCCCCCCGGGACAGTCCTACGAGCAGTACTTC; CDR3: CASSPPGQSYEQYF; D: TRBD1; V: TRBV5-1; size: many; J: TRBJ2-7
DNA: TGTGCCAGCAGCTATAGCGGGAGGGGCGGAAATGAGCAGTTCTTC; CDR3: CASSYSGRGGNEQFF; D: TRBD2; V: TRBV11-1; size: many; J: TRBJ2-1
DNA: TGTGCCAGCAGCCAACTAGCGGGAGTCTACAATGAGCAGTTCTTC; CDR3: CASSQLAGVYNEQFF; D: TRBD2; V: TRBV28; size: many; J: TRBJ2-1
DNA: TGTGCCAGCGGACAGGGGAACTATGGCTACACCTTC; CDR3: CASGQGNYGYTF; D: TRBD1; V: TRBV19; size: .; J: TRBJ1-2
DNA: TGTGCCAGCAGCCAAGGTCTCTCGGGACACCCCGAGCAGTACTTC; CDR3: CASSQGLSGHPEQYF; D: .; V: TRBV3-1; size: many; J: TRBJ2-7
DNA: TGTGCCAGCAGTTCGCTTGCGGGAGGACCTTTCTACGAGCAGTACTTC; CDR3: CASSSLAGGPFYEQYF; D: TRBD2; V: TRBV12-3/TRBV12-4; size: many; J: TRBJ2-7
DNA: TGTGCCAGCTCACCAATAGGAGGGGGCGTGTACACTGAAGCTTTCTTT; CDR3: CASSPIGGGVYTEAFF; D: TRBD1; V: TRBV18; size: many; J: TRBJ1-1
DNA: TGTGCCAGCAGCCATATAACTAGCGGGAACTACAATGAGCAGTTCTTC; CDR3: CASSHITSGNYNEQFF; D: TRBD2; V: TRBV4-2; size: .; J: TRBJ2-1
DNA: TGTGCCTGGAGTGTTGAAGGAGTAAACACCGGGGAGCTGTTTTTT; CDR3: CAWSVEGVNTGELFF; D: .; V: TRBV30; size: many; J: TRBJ2-2
DNA: TGTGCCAGCTCACCGCTCTCCGGGACTAGCGGGGTCAAGTACAATGAGCAGTTCTTC; CDR3: CASSPLSGTSGVKYNEQFF; D: TRBD2; V: TRBV18; size: few; J: TRBJ2-1
DNA: TGCAGTGCCGATGGACGGGAAAAAAACATTCAGTACTTC; CDR3: CSADGREKNIQYF; D: .; V: TRBV20-1; size: few; J: TRBJ2-4
DNA: TGTGCCAGCAGCTCAGAGCTCGGAGGTCGGACCGGGGAGCTGTTTTTT; CDR3: CASSSELGGRTGELFF; D: .; V: TRBV7-6; size: .; J: TRBJ2-2
DNA: TGCGCCAGCAGCTTGGAAGGCAGGGATGGGGCCAACGTCCTGACTTTC; CDR3: CASSLEGRDGANVLTF; D: .; V: TRBV5-1; size: many; J: TRBJ2-6
DNA: TGTGCCAGCAGTTTCTCAGGGGGCGGCAATCAGCCCCAGCATTTT; CDR3: CASSFSGGGNQPQHF; D: TRBD1; V: TRBV27; size: many; J: TRBJ1-5
DNA: TGCGCCAGCAGCCAAGACCCCGGGACAGAGCATGGCTACACCTTC; CDR3: CASSQDPGTEHGYTF; D: TRBD1; V: TRBV5-1; size: .; J: TRBJ1-2
DNA: TGTGCCAGCAGCGCGGGGGGGCATACTGGAAACACCATATATTTT; CDR3: CASSAGGHTGNTIYF; D: .; V: TRBV9; size: few; J: TRBJ1-3
DNA: TGTGCCAGCAGCCCCGGACTAGCGGGTTATGGGGCCAACGTCCTGACTTTC; CDR3: CASSPGLAGYGANVLTF; D: TRBD2; V: TRBV11-2; size: .; J: TRBJ2-6
DNA: TGTGCCAGCGATGGGCAATCCTACAATGAGCAGTTCTTC; CDR3: CASDGQSYNEQFF; D: .; V: TRBV2; size: few; J: TRBJ2-1
DNA: TGTGCCAGCAGTTACTCGACAGGGCGTACCTACGAGCAGTACTTC; CDR3: CASSYSTGRTYEQYF; D: TRBD1; V: TRBV6-5; size: many; J: TRBJ2-7
DNA: TGTGCCATCGGGAAATCGGGATCAGATTACGAGCAGTACTTC; CDR3: CAIGKSGSDYEQYF; D: .; V: TRBV15; size: few; J: TRBJ2-7
DNA: TGTGCCAGCAGCTTAGATCGAAGTGGACCGGCGGCCTACGAGCAGTACTTC; CDR3: CASSLDRSGPAAYEQYF; D: .; V: TRBV11-2; size: many; J: TRBJ2-7
DNA: TGTGCCACCAGTGACCCGGACAGGGGACCCCTGAGCTCCTACAATGAGCAGTTCTTC; CDR3: CATSDPDRGPLSSYNEQFF; D: TRBD1; V: TRBV24-1; size: many; J: TRBJ2-1
DNA: TGTGCCACCAGCAGAGATCAGGCTGGCCAAGAGACCCAGTACTTC; CDR3: CATSRDQAGQETQYF; D: .; V: TRBV15; size: many; J: TRBJ2-5
DNA: TGTGCCAGCAGTGAACCGCAACAGGGAGGGTCGTACAATGAGCAGTTCTTC; CDR3: CASSEPQQGGSYNEQFF; D: .; V: TRBV25-1; size: many; J: TRBJ2-1
DNA: TGTGCCAGCAGTTTATGGTCTACAGGGAAGAACTATGGCTACACCTTC; CDR3: CASSLWSTGKNYGYTF; D: .; V: TRBV28; size: .; J: TRBJ1-2
DNA: TGTGCCAGCAGCCCATTGGGGGGACTAGCGGTTAGGGGCCAGTTCTTC; CDR3: CASSPLGGLAVRGQFF; D: TRBD2; V: TRBV7-9; size: many; J: TRBJ2-1